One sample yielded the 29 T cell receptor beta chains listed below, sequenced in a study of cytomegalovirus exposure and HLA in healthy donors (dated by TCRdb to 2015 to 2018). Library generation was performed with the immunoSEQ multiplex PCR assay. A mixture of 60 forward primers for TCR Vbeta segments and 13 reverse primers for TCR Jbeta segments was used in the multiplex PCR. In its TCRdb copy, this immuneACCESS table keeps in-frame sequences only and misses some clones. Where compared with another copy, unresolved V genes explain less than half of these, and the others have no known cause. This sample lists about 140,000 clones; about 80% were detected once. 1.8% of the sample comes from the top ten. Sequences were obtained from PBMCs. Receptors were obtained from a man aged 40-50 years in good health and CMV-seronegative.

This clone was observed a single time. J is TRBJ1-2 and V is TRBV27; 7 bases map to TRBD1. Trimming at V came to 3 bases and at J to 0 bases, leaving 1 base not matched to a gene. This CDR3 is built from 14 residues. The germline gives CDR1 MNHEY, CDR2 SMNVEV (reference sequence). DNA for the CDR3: TGTGCCAGCAGTTTGACAGGGTCTAACTATGGCTACACCTTC. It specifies CASSLTGSNYGYTF.

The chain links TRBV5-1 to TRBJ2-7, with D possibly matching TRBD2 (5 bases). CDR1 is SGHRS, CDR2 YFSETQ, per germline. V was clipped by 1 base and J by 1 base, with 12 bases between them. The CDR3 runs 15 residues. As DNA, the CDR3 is TGCGCCAGCAGCTTGTACGGGGAATCGTCCTACGAGCAGTACTTC. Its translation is CASSLYGESSYEQYF.

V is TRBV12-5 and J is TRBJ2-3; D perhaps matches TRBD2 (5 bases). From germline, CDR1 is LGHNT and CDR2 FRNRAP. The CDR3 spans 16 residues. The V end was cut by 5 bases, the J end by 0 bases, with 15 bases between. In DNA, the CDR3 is TGTGCTAGTGGTCCAGGACTTTTATCTAGCACAGATACGCAGTATTTT. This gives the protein CASGPGLLSSTDTQYF. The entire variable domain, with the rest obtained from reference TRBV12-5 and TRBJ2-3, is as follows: DARVTQTPRHKVTEMGQEVTMRCQPILGHNTVFWYRQTMMQGLELLAYFRNRAPLDDSGMPKDRFSAEMPDATLATLKIQPSEPRDSAVYFCASGPGLLSSTDTQYFGPGTRLTVL.

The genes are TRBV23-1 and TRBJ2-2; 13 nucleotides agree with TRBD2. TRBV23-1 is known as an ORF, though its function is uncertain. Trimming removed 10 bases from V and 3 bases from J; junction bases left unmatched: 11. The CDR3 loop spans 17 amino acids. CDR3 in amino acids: CATTSGGIRADTGELFF. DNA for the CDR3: TGCGCCACGACTAGCGGGGGGATCCGTGCGGACACCGGGGAGCTGTTTTTT.

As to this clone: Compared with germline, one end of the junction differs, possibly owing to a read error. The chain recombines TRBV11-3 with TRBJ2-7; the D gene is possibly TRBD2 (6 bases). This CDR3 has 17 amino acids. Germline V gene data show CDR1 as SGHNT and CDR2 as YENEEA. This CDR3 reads CASSLGTSGLTTYGQYF. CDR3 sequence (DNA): TGTGCCAGCAGCTTAGGGACAAGCGGGTTGACCACCTACGGGCAGTACTTC.

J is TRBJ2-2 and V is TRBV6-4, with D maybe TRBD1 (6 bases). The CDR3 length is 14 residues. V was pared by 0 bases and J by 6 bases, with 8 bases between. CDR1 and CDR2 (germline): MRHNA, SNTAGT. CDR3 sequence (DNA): TGTGCCAGCAGTGACTCGGGACACTCCGGGGAGCTGTTTTTT. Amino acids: CASSDSGHSGELFF.

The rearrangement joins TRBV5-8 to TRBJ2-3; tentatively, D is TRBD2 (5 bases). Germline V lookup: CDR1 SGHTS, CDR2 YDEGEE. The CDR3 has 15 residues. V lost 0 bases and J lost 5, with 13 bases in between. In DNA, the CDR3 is TGTGCCAGCAGCTTGGTTGCAAGCGGACTAGATACGCAGTATTTT. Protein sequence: CASSLVASGLDTQYF.

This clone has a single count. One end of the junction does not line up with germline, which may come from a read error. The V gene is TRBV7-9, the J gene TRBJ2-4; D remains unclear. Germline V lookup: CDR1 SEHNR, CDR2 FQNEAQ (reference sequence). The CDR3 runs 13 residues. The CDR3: CASSPRWKNSQYF. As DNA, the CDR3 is TGTGCCAGCAGCCCCCGCTGGAAAAACAGTCAGTACTTC.

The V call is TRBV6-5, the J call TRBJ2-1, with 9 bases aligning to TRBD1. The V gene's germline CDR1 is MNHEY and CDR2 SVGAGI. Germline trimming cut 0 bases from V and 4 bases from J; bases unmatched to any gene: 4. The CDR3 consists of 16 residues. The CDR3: CASSYSNRGPYNEQFF. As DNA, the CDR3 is TGTGCCAGCAGTTACTCGAACAGGGGGCCTTACAATGAGCAGTTCTTC.

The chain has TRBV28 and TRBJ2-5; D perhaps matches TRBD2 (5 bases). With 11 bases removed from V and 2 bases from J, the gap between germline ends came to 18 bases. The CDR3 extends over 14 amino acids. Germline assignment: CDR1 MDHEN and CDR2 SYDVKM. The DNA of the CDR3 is TGTGCCTCCGGCGGGTATCCCCCTCAAGAGACCCAGTACTTC. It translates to CASGGYPPQETQYF.

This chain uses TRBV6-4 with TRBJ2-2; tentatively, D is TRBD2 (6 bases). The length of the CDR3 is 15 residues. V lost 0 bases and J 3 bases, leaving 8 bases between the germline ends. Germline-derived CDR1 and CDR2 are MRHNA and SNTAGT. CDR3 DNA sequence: TGTGCCAGCAGTGACTCGGGCGGGGACACCGGGGAGCTGTTTTTT. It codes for CASSDSGGDTGELFF.

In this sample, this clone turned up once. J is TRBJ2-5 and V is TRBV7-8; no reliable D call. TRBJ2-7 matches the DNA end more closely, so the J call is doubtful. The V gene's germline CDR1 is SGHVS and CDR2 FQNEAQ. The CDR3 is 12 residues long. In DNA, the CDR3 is TGTGCCAGCAGCTTAGGCTCTTACGAGCAGTACTTC. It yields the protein CASSLGSYEQYF.

The CDR3 loop is CAISDPDSGTLETQYF. The CDR3 DNA follows: TGTGCCATCAGTGACCCTGACAGCGGGACTTTAGAGACCCAGTACTTC. The chain links TRBV10-3 to TRBJ2-5, with 7 bases aligning to TRBD2. J was trimmed by 4 bases and V by 3 bases; bases with no gene match: 11. There are 16 residues in the CDR3. Per the germline V gene, CDR1 is ENHRY and CDR2 is SYGVKD.

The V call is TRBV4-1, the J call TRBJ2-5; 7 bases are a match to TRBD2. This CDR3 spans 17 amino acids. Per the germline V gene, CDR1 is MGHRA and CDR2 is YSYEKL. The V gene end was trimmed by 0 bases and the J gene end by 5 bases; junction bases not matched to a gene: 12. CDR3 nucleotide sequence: TGCGCCAGCAGCCAAGAAGATAGCGGGCCTCGTGGGGAGACCCAGTACTTC. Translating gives CASSQEDSGPRGETQYF.

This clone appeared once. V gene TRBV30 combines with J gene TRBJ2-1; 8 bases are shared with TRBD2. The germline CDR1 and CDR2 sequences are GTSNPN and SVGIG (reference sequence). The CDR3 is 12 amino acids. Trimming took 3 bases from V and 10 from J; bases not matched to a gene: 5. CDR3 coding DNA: TGTGCCTGGAGAGGACTAGCTGACGAGCAGTTCTTC. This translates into CAWRGLADEQFF.

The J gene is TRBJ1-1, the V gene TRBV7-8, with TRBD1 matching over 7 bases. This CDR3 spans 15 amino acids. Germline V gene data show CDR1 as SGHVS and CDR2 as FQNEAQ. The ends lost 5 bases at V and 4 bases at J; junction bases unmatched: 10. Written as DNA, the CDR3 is TGTGCCAGCAGCGCGGCCGGGACAGTTATCACTGAAGCTTTCTTT. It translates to CASSAAGTVITEAFF.

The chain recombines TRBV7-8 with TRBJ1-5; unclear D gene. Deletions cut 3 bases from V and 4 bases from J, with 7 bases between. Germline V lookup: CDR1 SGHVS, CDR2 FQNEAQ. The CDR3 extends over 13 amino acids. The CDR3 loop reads CASSFSDNQPQHF. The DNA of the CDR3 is TGTGCCAGCAGCTTCAGTGATAATCAGCCCCAGCATTTT. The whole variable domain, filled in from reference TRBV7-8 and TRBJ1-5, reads GAGVSQSPRYKVAKRGQDVALRCDPISGHVSLFWYQQALGQGPEFLTYFQNEAQLDKSGLPSDRFFAERPEGSVSTLKIQRTQQEDSAVYLCASSFSDNQPQHFGDGTRLSIL.

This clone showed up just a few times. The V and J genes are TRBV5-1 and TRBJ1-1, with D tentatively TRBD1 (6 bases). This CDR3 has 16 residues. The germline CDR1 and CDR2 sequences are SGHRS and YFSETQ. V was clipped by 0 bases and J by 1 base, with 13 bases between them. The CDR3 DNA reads TGCGCCAGCAGCTTGGTTGCAGGGGCGCCGAACACTGAAGCTTTCTTT. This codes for CASSLVAGAPNTEAFF. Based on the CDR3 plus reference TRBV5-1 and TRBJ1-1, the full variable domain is KAGVTQTPRYLIKTRGQQVTLSCSPISGHRSVSWYQQTPGQGLQFLFEYFSETQRNKGNFPGRFSGRQFSNSRSEMNVSTLELGDSALYLCASSLVAGAPNTEAFFGQGTRLTVV.

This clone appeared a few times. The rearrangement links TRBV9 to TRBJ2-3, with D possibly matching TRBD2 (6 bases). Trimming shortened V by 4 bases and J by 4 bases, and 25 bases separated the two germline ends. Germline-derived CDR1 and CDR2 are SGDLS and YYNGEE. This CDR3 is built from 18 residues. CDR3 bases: TGTGCCAGCAGCCCCCATCACGGGATGGCGGGGAGCTCAGATACGCAGTATTTT. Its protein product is CASSPHHGMAGSSDTQYF.

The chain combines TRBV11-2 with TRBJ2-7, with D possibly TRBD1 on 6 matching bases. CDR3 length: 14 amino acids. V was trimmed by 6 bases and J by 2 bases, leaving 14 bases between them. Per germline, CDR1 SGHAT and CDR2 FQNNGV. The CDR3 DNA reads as TGTGCCAGCAGAGGTACAGGGTACACCTACGAGCAGTACTTC. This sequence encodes CASRGTGYTYEQYF.

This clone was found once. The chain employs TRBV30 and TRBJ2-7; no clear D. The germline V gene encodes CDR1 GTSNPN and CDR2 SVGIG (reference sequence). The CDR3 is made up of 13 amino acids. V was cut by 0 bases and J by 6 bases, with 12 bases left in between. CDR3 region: CAWSVAWAGEQYF. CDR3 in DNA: TGTGCCTGGAGTGTAGCCTGGGCTGGCGAGCAGTACTTC. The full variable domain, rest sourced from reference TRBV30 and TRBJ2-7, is SQTIHQWPATLVQPVGSPLSLECTVEGTSNPNLYWYRQAAGRGLQLLFYSVGIGQISSEVPQNLSASRPQDRQFILSSKKLLLSDSGFYLCAWSVAWAGEQYFGPGTRLTVT.

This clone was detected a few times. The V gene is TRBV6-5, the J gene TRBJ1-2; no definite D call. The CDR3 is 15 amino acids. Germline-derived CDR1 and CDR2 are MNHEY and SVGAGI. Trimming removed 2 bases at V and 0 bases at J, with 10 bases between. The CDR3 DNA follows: TGTGCCAGCAGTTACATTGGGGAGCCTAACTATGGCTACACCTTC. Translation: CASSYIGEPNYGYTF.

The chain's CDR3 is CASSLGGTNIRYEQYF. CDR3 nucleotide sequence: TGTGCCAGCAGTTTAGGTGGGACTAATATCCGCTACGAGCAGTACTTC. The chain recombines TRBV27 with TRBJ2-7, with 7 bases aligning to TRBD2. Germline values: CDR1 MNHEY, CDR2 SMNVEV (reference sequence). The CDR3 is made up of 16 amino acids. The ends lost 2 bases at V and 3 bases at J; junction bases unmatched: 10.

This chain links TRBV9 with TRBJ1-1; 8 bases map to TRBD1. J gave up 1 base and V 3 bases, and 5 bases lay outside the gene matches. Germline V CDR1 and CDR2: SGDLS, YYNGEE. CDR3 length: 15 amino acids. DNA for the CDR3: TGTGCCAGCAGCGAGAGACAGGGGTCGAACACTGAAGCTTTCTTT. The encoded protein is CASSERQGSNTEAFF.

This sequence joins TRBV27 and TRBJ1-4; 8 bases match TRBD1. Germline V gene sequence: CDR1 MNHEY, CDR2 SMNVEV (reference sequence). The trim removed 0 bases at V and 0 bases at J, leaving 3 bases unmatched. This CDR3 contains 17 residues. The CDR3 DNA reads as TGTGCCAGCAGTTTATCTCCAGGGGGCTCAACTAATGAAAAACTGTTTTTT. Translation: CASSLSPGGSTNEKLFF.

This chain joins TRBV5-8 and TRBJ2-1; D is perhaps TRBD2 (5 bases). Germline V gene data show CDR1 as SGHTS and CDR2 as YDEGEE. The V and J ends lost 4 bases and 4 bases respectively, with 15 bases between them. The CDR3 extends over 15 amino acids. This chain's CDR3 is CASSLGVAKYNEQFF. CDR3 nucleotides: TGTGCCAGCAGCCTCGGGGTAGCGAAATACAATGAGCAGTTCTTC. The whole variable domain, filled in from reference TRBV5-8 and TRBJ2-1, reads EAGVTQSPTHLIKTRGQQATLRCSPISGHTSVYWYQQALGLGLQFLLWYDEGEERNRGNFPPRFSGRQFPNYSSELNVNALELEDSALYLCASSLGVAKYNEQFFGPGTRLTVL.

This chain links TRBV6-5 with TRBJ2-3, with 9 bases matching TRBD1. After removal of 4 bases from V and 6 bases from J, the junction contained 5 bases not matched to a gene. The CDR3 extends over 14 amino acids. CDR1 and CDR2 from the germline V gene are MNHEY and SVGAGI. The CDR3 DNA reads TGTGCCAGCAGTTCCCGGGACAGGGATGATACGCAGTATTTT. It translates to CASSSRDRDDTQYF.

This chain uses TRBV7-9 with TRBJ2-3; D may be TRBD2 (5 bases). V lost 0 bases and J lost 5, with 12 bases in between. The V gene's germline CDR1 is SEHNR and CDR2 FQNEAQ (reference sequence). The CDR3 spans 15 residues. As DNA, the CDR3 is TGTGCCAGCAGCTTAGCTTCGGACTCCCAAGATACGCAGTATTTT. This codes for CASSLASDSQDTQYF.

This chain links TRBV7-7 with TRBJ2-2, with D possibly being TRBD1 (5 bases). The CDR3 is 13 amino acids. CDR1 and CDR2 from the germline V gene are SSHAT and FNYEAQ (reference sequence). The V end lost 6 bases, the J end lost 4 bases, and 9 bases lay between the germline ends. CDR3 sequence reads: CASSHDSTGELFF. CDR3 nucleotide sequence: TGTGCCAGCAGTCACGACAGCACCGGGGAGCTGTTTTTT.